The present entry profiles one T cell receptor beta chain with its context. Germline V gives CDR1 SNHLY, CDR2 FYNNEI. V lost 3 bases to trimming and J lost 1 base, with 6 bases between them. The CDR3 runs to 13 residues. Clones were read by immunoSEQ multiplex PCR, and TCRdb kept only the in-frame ones, dropping some. The sample lists 150,000 or so clones, about 89% occurring once. The record originates from a study of blood T cell repertoires in COVID-19. Study in general: PBMCs, B-cell-depleted T cells, or T cells provided the cDNA or gDNA that made up the material.

The sequence was collected from a man older than 75 with acute or convalescent COVID-19. The chain carries TRBV2 and TRBJ2-5; D gene ambiguous. The sample taken for sequencing was peripheral blood. CDR3 region: CASSDLLQETQYF. The CDR3 region has the DNA TGTGCCAGCAGTGATCTTCTCCAAGAGACCCAGTACTTC.